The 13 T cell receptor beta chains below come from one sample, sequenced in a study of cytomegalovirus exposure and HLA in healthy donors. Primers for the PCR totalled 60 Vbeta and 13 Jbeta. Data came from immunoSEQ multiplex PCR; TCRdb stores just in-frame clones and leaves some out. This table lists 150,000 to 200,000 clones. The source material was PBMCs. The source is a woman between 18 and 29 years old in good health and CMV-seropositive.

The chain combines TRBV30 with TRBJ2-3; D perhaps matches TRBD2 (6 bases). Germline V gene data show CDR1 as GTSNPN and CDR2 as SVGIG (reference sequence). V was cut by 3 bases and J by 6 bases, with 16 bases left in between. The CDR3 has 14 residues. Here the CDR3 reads CAWRRRSGGDTQYF. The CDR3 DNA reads TGTGCCTGGAGAAGGCGGTCTGGGGGGGATACGCAGTATTTT.

CDR3 region: CASRNKAGGDGKETQYF. As DNA, the CDR3 is TGCGCCAGCAGAAACAAGGCAGGGGGCGACGGGAAAGAGACCCAGTACTTC. V and J are TRBV10-1 and TRBJ2-5, with 8 bases identical to TRBD1. CDR1 is WNHNN, CDR2 SYGVQD, per germline (reference sequence). The CDR3 is made up of 17 amino acids. Trimming at V came to 6 bases and at J to 3 bases, leaving 15 bases not matched to a gene.

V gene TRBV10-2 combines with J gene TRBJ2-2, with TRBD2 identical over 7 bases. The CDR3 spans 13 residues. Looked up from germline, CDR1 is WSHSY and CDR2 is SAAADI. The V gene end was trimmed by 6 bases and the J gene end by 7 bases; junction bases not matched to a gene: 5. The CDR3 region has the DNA TGCGCCAGCAGGGCGGGAGTTATCGGGGAGCTGTTTTTT. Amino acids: CASRAGVIGELFF.

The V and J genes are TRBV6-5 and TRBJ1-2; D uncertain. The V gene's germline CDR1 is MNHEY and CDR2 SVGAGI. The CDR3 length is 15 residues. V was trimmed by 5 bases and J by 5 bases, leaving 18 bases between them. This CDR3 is CASSGVVEESYGYTF. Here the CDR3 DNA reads TGTGCCAGCAGTGGGGTGGTGGAGGAAAGTTATGGCTACACCTTC.

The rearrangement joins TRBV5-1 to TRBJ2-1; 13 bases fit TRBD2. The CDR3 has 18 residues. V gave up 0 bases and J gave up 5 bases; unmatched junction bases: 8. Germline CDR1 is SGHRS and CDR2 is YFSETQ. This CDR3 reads CASSLGGTSGTAHNEQFF. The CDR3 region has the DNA TGCGCCAGCAGCTTGGGGGGGACTAGCGGGACCGCCCACAATGAGCAGTTCTTC.

CDR3 amino acids: CASSVTSGRAWNTGELFF. In DNA, the CDR3 is TGTGCCAGCAGCGTAACTAGCGGGAGGGCCTGGAACACCGGGGAGCTGTTTTTT. The gene calls are TRBV5-6 and TRBJ2-2; 13 bases line up with TRBD2. The V gene's germline CDR1 is SGHDT and CDR2 YYEEEE. CDR3 length: 18 amino acids. J was trimmed by 1 base and V by 4 bases; bases with no gene match: 7.

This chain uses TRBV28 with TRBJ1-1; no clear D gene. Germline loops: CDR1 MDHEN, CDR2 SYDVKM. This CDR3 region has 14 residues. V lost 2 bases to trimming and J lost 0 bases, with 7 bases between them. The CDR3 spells CASSLVAVNTEAFF. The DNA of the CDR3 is TGTGCCAGCAGTTTAGTGGCAGTGAACACTGAAGCTTTCTTT.

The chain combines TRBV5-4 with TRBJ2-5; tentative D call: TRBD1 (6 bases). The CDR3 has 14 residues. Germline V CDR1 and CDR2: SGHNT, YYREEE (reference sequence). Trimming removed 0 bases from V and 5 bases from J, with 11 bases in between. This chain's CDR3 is CASSLDRVWETQYF. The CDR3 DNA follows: TGTGCCAGCAGCTTGGACAGGGTGTGGGAGACCCAGTACTTC.

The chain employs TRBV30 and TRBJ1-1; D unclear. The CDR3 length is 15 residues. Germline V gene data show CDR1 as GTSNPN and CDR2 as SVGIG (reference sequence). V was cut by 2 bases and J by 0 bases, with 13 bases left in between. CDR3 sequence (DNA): TGTGCCTGGAGTTTAACCGGGAGTTTGAACACTGAAGCTTTCTTT. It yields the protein CAWSLTGSLNTEAFF.

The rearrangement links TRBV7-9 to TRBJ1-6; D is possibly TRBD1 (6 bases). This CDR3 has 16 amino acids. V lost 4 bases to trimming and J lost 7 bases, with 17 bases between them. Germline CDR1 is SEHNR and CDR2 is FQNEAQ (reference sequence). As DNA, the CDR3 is TGTGCCAGCAGCTCTGGGGGGGGCGTTTGGAATTCACCCCTCCACTTT. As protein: CASSSGGGVWNSPLHF. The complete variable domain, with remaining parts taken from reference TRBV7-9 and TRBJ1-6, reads DTGVSQNPRHKITKRGQNVTFRCDPISEHNRLYWYRQTLGQGPEFLTYFQNEAQLEKSRLLSDRFSAERPKGSFSTLEIQRTEQGDSAMYLCASSSGGGVWNSPLHFGNGTRLTVT.

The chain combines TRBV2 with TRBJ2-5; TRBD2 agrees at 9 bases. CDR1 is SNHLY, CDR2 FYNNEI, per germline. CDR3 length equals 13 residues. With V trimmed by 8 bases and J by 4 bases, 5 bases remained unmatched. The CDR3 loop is CASFAGGGETQYF. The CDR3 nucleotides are TGTGCCAGCTTCGCGGGAGGGGGAGAGACCCAGTACTTC.

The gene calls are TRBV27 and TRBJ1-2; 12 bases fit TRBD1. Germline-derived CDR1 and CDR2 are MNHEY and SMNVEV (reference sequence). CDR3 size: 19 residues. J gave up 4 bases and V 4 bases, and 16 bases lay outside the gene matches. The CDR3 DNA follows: TGTGCCAGCAGTTCCCTTCGTCCCGGGACAGGGGGCAAAGGCTATGGCTACACCTTC. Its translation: CASSSLRPGTGGKGYGYTF.

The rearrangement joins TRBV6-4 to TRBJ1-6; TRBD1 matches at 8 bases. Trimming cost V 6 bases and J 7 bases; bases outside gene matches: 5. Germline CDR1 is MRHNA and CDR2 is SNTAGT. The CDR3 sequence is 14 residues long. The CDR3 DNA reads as TGTGCCAGCAGCGCGACAGGGGTAAATTCACCCCTCCACTTT. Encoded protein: CASSATGVNSPLHF.